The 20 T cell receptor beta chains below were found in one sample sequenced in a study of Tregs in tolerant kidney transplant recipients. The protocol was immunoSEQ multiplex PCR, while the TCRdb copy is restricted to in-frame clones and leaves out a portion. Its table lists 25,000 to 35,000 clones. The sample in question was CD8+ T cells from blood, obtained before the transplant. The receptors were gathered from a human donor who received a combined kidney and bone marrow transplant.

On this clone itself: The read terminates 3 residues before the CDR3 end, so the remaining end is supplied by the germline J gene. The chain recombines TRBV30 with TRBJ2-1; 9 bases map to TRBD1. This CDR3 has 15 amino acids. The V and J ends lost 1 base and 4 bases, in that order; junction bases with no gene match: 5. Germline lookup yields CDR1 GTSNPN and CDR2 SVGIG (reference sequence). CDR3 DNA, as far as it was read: TGTGCCTGGAGTGCCGGGACAGGGTCGTACAATGAG. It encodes CAWSAGTGSYNE. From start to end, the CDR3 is CAWSAGTGSYNEQFF.

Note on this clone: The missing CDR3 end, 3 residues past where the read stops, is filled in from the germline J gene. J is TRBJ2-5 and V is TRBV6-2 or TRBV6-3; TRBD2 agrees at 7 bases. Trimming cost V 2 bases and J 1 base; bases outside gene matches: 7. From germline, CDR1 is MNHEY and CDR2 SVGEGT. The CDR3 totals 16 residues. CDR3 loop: CASSYGLAEIQETQYF. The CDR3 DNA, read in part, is TGTGCCAGCAGTTACGGGCTAGCGGAGATCCAAGAGACC.

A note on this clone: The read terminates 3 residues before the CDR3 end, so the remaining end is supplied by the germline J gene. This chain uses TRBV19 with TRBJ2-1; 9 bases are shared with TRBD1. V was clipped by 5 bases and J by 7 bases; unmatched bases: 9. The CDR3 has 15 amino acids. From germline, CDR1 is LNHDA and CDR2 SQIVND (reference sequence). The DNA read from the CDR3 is TGTGCCAGTAGTGTTGACAGGGGGGATTATAATGAG. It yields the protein CASSVDRGDYNE. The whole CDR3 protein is CASSVDRGDYNEQFF.

Partial CDR3 DNA: TGCGCCAGCCGGATAGGGCGGGAGTTAGTC. Its protein is CASRIGRELV. In full, the CDR3 is CASRIGRELVAFF. The chain recombines TRBV10-2 with TRBJ1-1, with unresolved D. The CDR3 extends 3 residues past the end of the read, so its final part is completed from the germline J gene. CDR3 length equals 13 residues. CDR1 and CDR2 (germline): WSHSY, SAAADI.

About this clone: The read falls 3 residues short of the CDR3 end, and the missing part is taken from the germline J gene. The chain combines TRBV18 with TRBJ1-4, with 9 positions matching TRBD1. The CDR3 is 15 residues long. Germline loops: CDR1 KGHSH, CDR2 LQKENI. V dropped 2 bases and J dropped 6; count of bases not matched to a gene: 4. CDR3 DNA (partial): TGTGCCAGCTCACCATGGGACAGGGAGGATGAAAAA. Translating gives CASSPWDREDEK. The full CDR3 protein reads CASSPWDREDEKLFF.

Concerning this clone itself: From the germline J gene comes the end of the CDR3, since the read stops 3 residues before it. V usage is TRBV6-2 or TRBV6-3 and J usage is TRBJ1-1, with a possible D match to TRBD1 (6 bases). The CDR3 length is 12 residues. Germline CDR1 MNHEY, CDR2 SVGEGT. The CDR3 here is CATLQGKTKAFF. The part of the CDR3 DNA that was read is TGTGCCACCTTACAGGGAAAGACTAAA.

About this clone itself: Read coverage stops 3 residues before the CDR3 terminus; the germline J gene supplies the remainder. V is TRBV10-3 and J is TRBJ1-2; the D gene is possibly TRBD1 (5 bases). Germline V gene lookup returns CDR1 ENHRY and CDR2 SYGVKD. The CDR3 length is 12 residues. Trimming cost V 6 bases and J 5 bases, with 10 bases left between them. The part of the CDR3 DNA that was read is TGTGCCATCAGCCCCAGGGAGTATGGC. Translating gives CAISPREYG. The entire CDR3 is CAISPREYGYTF.

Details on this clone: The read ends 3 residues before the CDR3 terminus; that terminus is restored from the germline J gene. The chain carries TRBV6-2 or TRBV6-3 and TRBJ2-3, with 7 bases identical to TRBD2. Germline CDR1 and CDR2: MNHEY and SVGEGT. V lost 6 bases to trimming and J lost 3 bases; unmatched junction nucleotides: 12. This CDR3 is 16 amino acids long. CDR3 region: CASSPSLGLTTDTQYF. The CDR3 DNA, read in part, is TGTGCCAGCAGCCCTAGTCTGGGACTAACAACAGATACG.

Incomplete CDR3 DNA: TGCAGCGTCCCCCATTCTGGGCTGAGGACTGAA. This encodes CSVPHSGLRTE. The complete CDR3 sequence is CSVPHSGLRTEAFF. The chain employs TRBV29-1 and TRBJ1-1; the D is unclear. With the read ending 3 residues before the CDR3 end, the germline J gene is used to fill in that end. CDR1 is SQVTM and CDR2 is ANQGSEA in the germline V gene. Trimming stripped 6 bases from V and 5 bases from J, with 19 bases between. The CDR3 sequence is 14 residues long.

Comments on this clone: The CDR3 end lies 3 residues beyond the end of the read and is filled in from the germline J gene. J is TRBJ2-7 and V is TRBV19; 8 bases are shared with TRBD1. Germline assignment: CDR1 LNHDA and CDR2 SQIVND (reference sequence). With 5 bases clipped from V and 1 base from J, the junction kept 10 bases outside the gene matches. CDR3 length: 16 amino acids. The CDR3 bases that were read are TGTGCCAGTAGTCCCGGAAGACAGGGGCCTTCCTACGAG. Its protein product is CASSPGRQGPSYE. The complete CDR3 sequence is CASSPGRQGPSYEQYF.

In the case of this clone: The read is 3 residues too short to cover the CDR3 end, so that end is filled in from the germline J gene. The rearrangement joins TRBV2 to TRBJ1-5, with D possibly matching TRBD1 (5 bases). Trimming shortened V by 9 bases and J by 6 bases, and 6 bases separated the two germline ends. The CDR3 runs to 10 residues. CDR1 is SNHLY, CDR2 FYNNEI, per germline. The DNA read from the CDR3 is TGTGCCAGTGGGGCTCAGCCC. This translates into CASGAQP. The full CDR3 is CASGAQPQHF.

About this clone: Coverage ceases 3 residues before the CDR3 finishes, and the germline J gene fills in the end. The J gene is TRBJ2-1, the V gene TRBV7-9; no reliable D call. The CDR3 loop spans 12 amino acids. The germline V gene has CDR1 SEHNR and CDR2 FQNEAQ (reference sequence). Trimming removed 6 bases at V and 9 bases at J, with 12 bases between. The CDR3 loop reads CASSSGHSEQFF. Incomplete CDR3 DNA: TGTGCCAGCAGTTCAGGTCACAGTGAG.

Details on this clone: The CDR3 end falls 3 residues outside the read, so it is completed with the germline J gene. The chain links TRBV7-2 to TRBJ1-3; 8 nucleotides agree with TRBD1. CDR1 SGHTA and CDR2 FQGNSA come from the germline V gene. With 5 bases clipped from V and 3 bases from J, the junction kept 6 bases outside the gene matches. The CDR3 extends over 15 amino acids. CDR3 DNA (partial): TGTGCCAGCAGCCTTGACAGGGGAGGTGGAAACACC. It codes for CASSLDRGGGNT. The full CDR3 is CASSLDRGGGNTIYF.

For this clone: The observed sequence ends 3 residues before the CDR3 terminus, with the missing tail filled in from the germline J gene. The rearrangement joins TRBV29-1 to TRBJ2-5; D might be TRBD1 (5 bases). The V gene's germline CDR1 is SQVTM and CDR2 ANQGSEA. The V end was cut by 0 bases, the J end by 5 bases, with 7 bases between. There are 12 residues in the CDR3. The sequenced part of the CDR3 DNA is TGCAGCGTTGAAGAGTCAGGGGAGACC. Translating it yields CSVEESGET. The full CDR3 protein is CSVEESGETQYF.

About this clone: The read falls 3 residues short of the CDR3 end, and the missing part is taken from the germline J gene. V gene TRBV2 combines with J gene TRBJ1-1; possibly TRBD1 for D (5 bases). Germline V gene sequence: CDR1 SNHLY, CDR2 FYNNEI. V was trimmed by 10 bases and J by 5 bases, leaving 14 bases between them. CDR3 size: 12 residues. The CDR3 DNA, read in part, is TGTGCCATCCAGGGAATCATTACTGAA. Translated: CAIQGIITE. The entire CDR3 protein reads CAIQGIITEAFF.

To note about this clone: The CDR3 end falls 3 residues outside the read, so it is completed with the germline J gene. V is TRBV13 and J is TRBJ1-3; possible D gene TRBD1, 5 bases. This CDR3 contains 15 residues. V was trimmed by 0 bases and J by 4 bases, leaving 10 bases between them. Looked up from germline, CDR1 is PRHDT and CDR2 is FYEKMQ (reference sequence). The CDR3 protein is CASSLGSGRGNTIYF. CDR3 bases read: TGTGCCAGCAGCTTAGGGTCAGGGCGAGGAAACACC.

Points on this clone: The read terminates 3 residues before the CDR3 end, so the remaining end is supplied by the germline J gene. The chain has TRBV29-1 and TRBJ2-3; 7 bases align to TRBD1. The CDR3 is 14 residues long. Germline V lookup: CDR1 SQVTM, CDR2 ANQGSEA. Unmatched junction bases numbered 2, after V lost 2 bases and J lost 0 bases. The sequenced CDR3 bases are TGCAGCGTTGAAAGGGGGCTTAGCACAGATACG. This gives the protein CSVERGLSTDT. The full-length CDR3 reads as CSVERGLSTDTQYF.

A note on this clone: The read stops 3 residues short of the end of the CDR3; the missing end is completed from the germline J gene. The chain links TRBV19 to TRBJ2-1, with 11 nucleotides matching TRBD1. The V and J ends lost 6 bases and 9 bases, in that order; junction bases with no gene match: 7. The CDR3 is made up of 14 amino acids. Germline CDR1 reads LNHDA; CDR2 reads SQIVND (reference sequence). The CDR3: CASRAGTGGFEQFF. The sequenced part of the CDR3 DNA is TGTGCCAGTAGGGCCGGGACAGGGGGTTTTGAG.

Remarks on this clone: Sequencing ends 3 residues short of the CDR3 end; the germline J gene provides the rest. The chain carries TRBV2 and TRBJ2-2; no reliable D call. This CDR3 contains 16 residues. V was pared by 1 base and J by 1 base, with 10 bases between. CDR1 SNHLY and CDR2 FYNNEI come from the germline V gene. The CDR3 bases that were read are TGTGCCAGCAGTGAAGTGCAAGGCCTGAACACCGGGGAG. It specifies CASSEVQGLNTGE. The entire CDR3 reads CASSEVQGLNTGELFF.

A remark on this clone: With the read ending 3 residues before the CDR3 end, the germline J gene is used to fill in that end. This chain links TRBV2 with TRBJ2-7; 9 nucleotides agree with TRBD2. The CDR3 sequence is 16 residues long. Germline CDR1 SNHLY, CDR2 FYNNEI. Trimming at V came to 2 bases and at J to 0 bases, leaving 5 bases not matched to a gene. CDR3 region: CASSEPSGDLSYEQYF. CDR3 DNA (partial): TGTGCCAGCAGTGAACCTAGCGGGGATCTCTCCTACGAG.